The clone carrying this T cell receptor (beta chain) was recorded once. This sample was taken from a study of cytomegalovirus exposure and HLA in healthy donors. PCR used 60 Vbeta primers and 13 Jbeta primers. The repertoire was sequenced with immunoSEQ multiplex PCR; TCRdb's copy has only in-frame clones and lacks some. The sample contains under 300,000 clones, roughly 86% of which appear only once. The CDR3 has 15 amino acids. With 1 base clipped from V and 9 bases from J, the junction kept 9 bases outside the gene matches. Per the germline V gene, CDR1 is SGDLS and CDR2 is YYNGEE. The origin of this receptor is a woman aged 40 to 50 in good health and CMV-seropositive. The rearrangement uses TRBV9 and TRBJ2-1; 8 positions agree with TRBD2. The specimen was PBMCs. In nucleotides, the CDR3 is TGTGCCAGCAGCGTATCCTTCGGGGGGGTTTTTGAGCAGTTCTTC. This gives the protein CASSVSFGGVFEQFF.